The 8 T cell receptor beta chains below were found in one sample sequenced in a study of vaccination and CD4 T cells after COVID-19. No cognate antigen is known for these TCRs. Cultured CD4+ T-cell DNA underwent Oncomine TCR Beta short-read sequencing. TCRdb itself ran the PCR reads through MiXCR, one entry per CDR3 protein. The data show roughly 4,600 distinct CDR3 sequences, with 21% seen just once and about a fifth held by the top ten. The treatment: approximately nine-day PBMC culture with coronavirus spike peptide pools or control peptides (ViraFEST assay). Input material: CD4+ T cells from blood, cultured in vitro. The receptors were sampled from a human donor who had recovered from COVID-19.

This clonotype was counted a few times. The chain uses TRBV6-1 and TRBJ2-2; D possibly uses TRBD1 or TRBD2 (6 bases each). V was shortened by 4 bases and J by 5 bases, with 20 bases between the two germline ends. CDR1 is MNHNS and CDR2 is SASEGT in the germline V gene. The CDR3 extends over 17 amino acids. The CDR3 protein is CASSGPWGAAGTGELFF. The CDR3 DNA reads TGTGCCAGCAGTGGGCCTTGGGGGGCCGCGGGGACCGGGGAGCTGTTTTTT.

In its sample, this clonotype is medium-sized. V and J are TRBV20-1 and TRBJ2-2; unclear D gene. CDR1 is DFQATT, CDR2 SNEGSKA, per germline (reference sequence). The V and J ends lost 3 bases and 1 base respectively, with 9 bases between them. The CDR3 spans 14 residues. The CDR3 reads CSASRSGNTGELFF. In nucleotides, the CDR3 is TGCAGTGCTAGTCGTTCAGGGAACACCGGGGAGCTGTTTTTT.

J is TRBJ1-1 and V is TRBV5-8; no definite D call. Germline V CDR1 and CDR2: SGHTS, YDEGEE. V lost 4 bases and J 5 bases, leaving 18 bases between the germline ends. The length of the CDR3 is 15 residues. The chain's CDR3 is CASSARPGDWTEAFF. The CDR3 coding sequence is TGTGCCAGCAGCGCTAGACCGGGAGATTGGACTGAAGCTTTCTTT.

This chain connects TRBV10-2 to TRBJ2-5, with 12 positions matching TRBD2. Trimming cost V 6 bases and J 5 bases; bases outside gene matches: 7. CDR3 length: 15 amino acids. Looked up from germline, CDR1 is WSHSY and CDR2 is SAAADI. CDR3 nucleotides: TGCGCCAGCAGCCGAGGACTAGCGGGGAGCGAGACCCAGTACTTC. Its translation is CASSRGLAGSETQYF.

CDR3 in amino acids: CASSLSLGTLLYEQYF. The CDR3 DNA reads as TGTGCCAGCAGTTTATCGCTGGGAACCTTGCTGTACGAGCAGTACTTC. The genes are TRBV27 and TRBJ2-7; D is undetermined. The CDR3 is made up of 16 amino acids. Trimming stripped 0 bases from V and 4 bases from J, with 16 bases between. The germline gives CDR1 MNHEY, CDR2 SMNVEV (reference sequence).

The chain links TRBV12-3 or TRBV12-4 to TRBJ2-3, with TRBD2 matching over 14 bases. The V gene end was trimmed by 4 bases and the J gene end by 6 bases; junction bases not matched to a gene: 6. The CDR3 consists of 16 residues. The CDR3 loop is CASSYGLAGGRDTQYF. In DNA, the CDR3 is TGTGCCAGCAGTTACGGACTAGCGGGGGGAAGGGATACGCAGTATTTT.

This sequence joins TRBV20-1 and TRBJ2-7, with D uncertain. Germline V lookup: CDR1 DFQATT, CDR2 SNEGSKA (reference sequence). V lost 0 bases and J 4 bases, leaving 13 bases between the germline ends. The CDR3 has 14 residues. In DNA form, the CDR3 reads TGCAGTGCTAGAGAGCCGAGAGAGACATACGAGCAGTACTTC. Amino acids: CSAREPRETYEQYF.

This clonotype turned up a few times. The chain couples TRBV6-4 to TRBJ2-3, with D unresolved. Germline lookup yields CDR1 MRHNA and CDR2 SNTAGT. CDR3 length: 13 amino acids. Trimming took off 2 bases at V and 2 bases at J, with 5 bases between the two ends. The CDR3: CASSDRVTDTQYF. CDR3 DNA: TGTGCCAGCAGTGACAGGGTCACAGATACGCAGTATTTT.